This TCR beta chain was obtained from a study of blood T cell repertoires in COVID-19. Background on the study: Samples of COVID-19 (acute and convalescent) were obtained from the United States, Italy and Spain. Sample material is recorded as cDNA or gDNA derived from T cells, B-cell-depleted T cells, or PBMCs.

The germline CDR1 and CDR2 sequences are SNHLY and FYNNEI. Trimming left V 6 bases short and J 7 bases short, with 15 bases between. CDR3 length: 13 amino acids. Authors' analysis steps: From reference gene primer amplification, estimates of nucleated cell counts were derived. Clones were read by immunoSEQ multiplex PCR, and TCRdb kept only the in-frame ones, dropping some. From that table come the V and J calls and clone size; the DNA was used to work out D and trimming. The data contain about 140,000 clones, around nine tenths of them singletons. This chain joins TRBV2 and TRBJ2-5; D is possibly TRBD2 (6 bases). The sequenced material came from peripheral blood. The receptor's source is a woman aged 40-49 years with acute or convalescent COVID-19. The CDR3, as DNA: TGTGCCAGCAGGGACACTAGCTTCGGGACCCAGTACTTC. It yields the protein CASRDTSFGTQYF.